Sequencing of this T cell receptor (beta chain) was carried out in a study of T cell responses to AZD1222 COVID-19 vaccine. The method was immunoSEQ multiplex PCR; TCRdb's version includes in-frame clones alone and lacks a portion of them. The sample holds tens of thousands of clones, 70% to 90% seen once. This clone was seen a single time. This CDR3 contains 14 residues. V lost 8 bases and J 1 base, leaving 14 bases between the germline ends. Germline CDR1 reads LNHDA; CDR2 reads SQIVND (reference sequence). The sample consisted of peripheral blood, taken 28 days after the second dose of the MenACWY control vaccine. This clonotype was sampled from an adult who received the MenACWY meningococcal vaccine as a control. The gene calls are TRBV19 and TRBJ2-5; the D gene could be TRBD1 or TRBD2 (6 bases each). CDR3 region: CASQPGGSQETQYF. The CDR3 coding sequence is TGTGCCAGTCAGCCCGGGGGCAGCCAAGAGACCCAGTACTTC.